This T cell receptor beta chain was obtained from a study of PD-1 blockade in classical Hodgkin lymphoma. Study-wide results and limits: Relapsed/refractory patients reportedly had lower baseline diversity than newly diagnosed patients. Repertoire differences lack defined causes, possibly disease activity or prior therapy. It was among complete responders that baseline diversity resembled that of newly diagnosed patients. By C4D1, diversity of CD4+ TCRs had risen significantly, whereas that of CD8+ TCRs had not.

Produced via immunoSEQ multiplex PCR; TCRdb's table is partial and in-frame only. The sample has 15,000 to 20,000 clones; approximately 88% are singletons. Every single patient, without exception, relapsed after autologous stem cell transplantation, and brentuximab vedotin exposure varied. This clone was counted between two and nine times. Its target is not known. V was shortened by 0 bases and J by 4 bases, with 11 bases between the two germline ends. Germline CDR1 SGHRS, CDR2 YFSETQ. The CDR3 contains 14 residues. The chain recombines TRBV5-1 with TRBJ2-7, with a tentative D call TRBD1 (6 bases). This TCR came from a human donor with classical Hodgkin lymphoma. The sample consisted of peripheral blood mononuclear cells (PBMCs), taken at baseline. CDR3 sequence (DNA): TGCGCCAGCAGCTTGGTAGGGGGTTCGTACGAGCAGTACTTC. Protein sequence: CASSLVGGSYEQYF.